This TCR beta chain was obtained from a study of blood T cell repertoires in COVID-19. The wider study: From T cells, B-cell-depleted T cells, or PBMCs came the material, which was cDNA or gDNA.

Per the study methods: For nucleated cells, counts were estimated from reference gene primer amplification. Sequenced by immunoSEQ multiplex PCR; TCRdb stores in-frame clones only, minus some. V and J calls and clone size are given by that table; D and trimming were obtained from the DNA. The sample contains a few hundred thousand clones, 85% to 90% of which appear only once. Participant age was roughly 18 to 89 years, and participants resided in roughly 25 US areas. Resolution of symptoms, clearance, or two negative PCRs was present in recovered Cohort 3 donors. The sequenced sample was PBMCs or T cells enriched from blood (not recorded which). The origin of this receptor is a man younger than 35 who had recovered from COVID-19.

CDR3 sequence: CASSLALGLGSYNEQFF. CDR3 DNA sequence: TGTGCCAGCAGCTTAGCCCTGGGACTAGGCTCCTACAATGAGCAGTTCTTC. The rearrangement joins TRBV7-2 to TRBJ2-1, with 8 bases fitting TRBD2. J was trimmed by 0 bases and V by 0 bases; bases with no gene match: 4. The CDR3 loop spans 17 amino acids. CDR1 is SGHTA, CDR2 FQGNSA, per germline.